This T cell receptor (beta chain) came from a study of T cell responses to AZD1222 COVID-19 vaccine. The V gene lost 0 bases and the J gene lost 8 bases, with 11 bases spanning the gap. CDR1 MNHNS and CDR2 SASEGT come from the germline V gene. There are 14 residues in the CDR3. The table came from immunoSEQ multiplex PCR; TCRdb's copy has only in-frame clones and leaves some out. The data hold more than 100,000 clones, with around 90% observed a single time. The TCR comes from an adult in good health. This specimen consisted of peripheral blood, obtained on day 0 of AZD1222 vaccination. The chain couples TRBV6-1 to TRBJ2-1; D gene uncertain. The CDR3 sequence: CASSEAPRQYEQFF. Written as DNA, the CDR3 is TGTGCCAGCAGTGAAGCTCCTCGCCAATATGAGCAGTTCTTC.